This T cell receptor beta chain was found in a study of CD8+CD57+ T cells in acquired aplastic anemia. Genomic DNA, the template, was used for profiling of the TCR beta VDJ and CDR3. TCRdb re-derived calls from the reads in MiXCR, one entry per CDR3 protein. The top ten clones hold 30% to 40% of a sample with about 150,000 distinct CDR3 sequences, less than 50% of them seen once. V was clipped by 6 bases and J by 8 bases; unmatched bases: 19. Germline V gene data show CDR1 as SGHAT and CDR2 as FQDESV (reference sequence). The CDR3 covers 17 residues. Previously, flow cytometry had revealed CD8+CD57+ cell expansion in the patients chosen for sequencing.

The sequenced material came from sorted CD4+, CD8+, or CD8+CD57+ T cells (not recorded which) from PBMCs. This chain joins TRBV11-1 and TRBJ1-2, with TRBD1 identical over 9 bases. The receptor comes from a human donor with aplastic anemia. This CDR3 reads CASRPSGTGILYFGYTF. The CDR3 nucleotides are TGTGCCAGCAGACCCTCCGGGACAGGGATCCTCTATTTCGGCTACACCTTC.